These 32 T cell receptor beta chains originate from one sample sequenced in a study of T-cell reconstitution after alpha-beta-depleted transplantation in children. Construction of the TCRbeta library involved unique molecular identifiers. Each CDR3 protein is one row after TCRdb ran MiXCR on the PCR reads. The sample lists around 250,000 distinct CDR3 sequences; 20% to 30% were seen once. Source: PBMCs, taken before TCRalphabeta/CD19-depleted stem cell transplant. The receptors shown here come from a girl aged 2 to 10 with Fanconi anemia, due to receive a stem cell transplant.

This clonotype was counted ten times or more. The genes are TRBV20-1 and TRBJ2-1; D possibly uses TRBD1 or TRBD2 (6 bases each). This CDR3 region has 13 residues. Per the germline V gene, CDR1 is DFQATT and CDR2 is SNEGSKA (reference sequence). With 7 bases removed from V and 3 bases from J, the gap between germline ends came to 13 bases. CDR3 region: CSGGRGRYNEQFF. The DNA of the CDR3 is TGCAGTGGCGGCCGGGGGCGCTACAATGAGCAGTTCTTC.

The chain links TRBV20-1 to TRBJ2-7; no clear D. The V and J ends lost 0 bases and 6 bases respectively, with 9 bases between them. The length of the CDR3 is 12 residues. In germline, CDR1 is DFQATT, CDR2 SNEGSKA (reference sequence). The CDR3 here is CSAREAKSEQYF. The CDR3, as DNA: TGCAGTGCTAGAGAAGCGAAGAGCGAGCAGTACTTC.

The CDR3 coding sequence is TGTGCCAGCAGCCAACTTCGGTACAATGAGCAGTTCTTC. It is translated as CASSQLRYNEQFF. This chain uses TRBV14 with TRBJ2-1; D uncertain. CDR1 and CDR2 from the germline V gene are SGHDN and FVKESK. This CDR3 is built from 13 residues. V lost 2 bases to trimming and J lost 4 bases, with 6 bases between them.

The sample holds many counts of this clonotype. The chain has TRBV20-1 and TRBJ2-1, with 14 nucleotides matching TRBD2. The length of the CDR3 is 14 residues. V was pared by 5 bases and J by 9 bases, with 6 bases of the junction left unmatched. Germline assignment: CDR1 DFQATT and CDR2 SNEGSKA (reference sequence). The chain's CDR3 is CSAGLTSGRVEQFF. The CDR3 bases are TGCAGTGCTGGATTGACTAGCGGGAGGGTTGAGCAGTTCTTC.

This clonotype was observed many times. The chain uses TRBV29-1 and TRBJ2-1, with TRBD2 matching 15 bases. CDR3 size: 15 residues. J lost 0 bases, V lost 8 bases, and 2 bases had no gene match. The germline CDR1 and CDR2 sequences are SQVTM and ANQGSEA. CDR3 coding DNA: TGCAGCACGGGACTAGCGGGAGGCTCCTACAATGAGCAGTTCTTC. This gives the protein CSTGLAGGSYNEQFF.

This clonotype has ten or more counts. J is TRBJ2-3 and V is TRBV7-6; tentatively, D is TRBD1 (5 bases). CDR1 is SGHVS, CDR2 FNYEAQ, per germline. The CDR3 is 15 residues long. Deletions cut 1 base from V and 2 bases from J, with 10 bases between. CDR3: CASSLGSGFTDTQYF. The CDR3 region has the DNA TGTGCCAGCAGCTTAGGCTCAGGGTTCACAGATACGCAGTATTTT.

The chain carries TRBV6-1 and TRBJ2-7, with 8 bases lining up with TRBD2. CDR1 MNHNS and CDR2 SASEGT come from the germline V gene. The junction had 4 bases not matched to a gene; V was cut back by 3 bases and J by 3 bases. This CDR3 comprises 14 residues. The CDR3 protein is CASSESGSYYEQYF. For the CDR3, the DNA is TGTGCCAGCAGTGAGAGCGGGAGCTACTACGAGCAGTACTTC.

This clonotype has ten or more counts. The chain carries TRBV27 and TRBJ1-2; 7 bases align to TRBD1. With V trimmed by 7 bases and J by 8 bases, 7 bases remained unmatched. The germline V gene has CDR1 MNHEY and CDR2 SMNVEV (reference sequence). This CDR3 region has 12 residues. CDR3 protein: CASIGGSGGYTF. For the CDR3, the DNA is TGTGCCAGCATAGGGGGCTCTGGCGGCTACACCTTC.

In its sample, this clonotype was seen many times. This chain joins TRBV20-1 and TRBJ2-1; the D gene is possibly TRBD1 (6 bases). Trimming took off 3 bases at V and 4 bases at J, with 10 bases between the two ends. CDR1 and CDR2 from the germline V gene are DFQATT and SNEGSKA (reference sequence). The CDR3 is made up of 13 amino acids. CDR3 sequence (DNA): TGCAGTGCTAGCGACAGGATTTACAATGAGCAGTTCTTC. This codes for CSASDRIYNEQFF.

In this sample, this clonotype turned up many times. One end of the junction does not line up with germline, which may come from a read error. The chain uses TRBV28 and TRBJ2-3; D might be TRBD1 (6 bases). Germline V gives CDR1 MDHEN, CDR2 SYDVKM. The CDR3 has 14 residues. DNA for the CDR3: TGCGCCAGCAGCTTGGCAGGGGGCACAGATACGCAGTATTTT. The encoded protein is CASSLAGGTDTQYF.

This clonotype showed up just once. The chain recombines TRBV10-3 with TRBJ2-1, with TRBD2 matching over 9 bases. Germline V gene data show CDR1 as ENHRY and CDR2 as SYGVKD. With V trimmed by 7 bases and J by 8 bases, 9 bases remained unmatched. The CDR3 runs to 14 residues. DNA of the CDR3: TGTGCCATCATGTTGGCGGGAGGGGGCCATGAGCAGTTCTTC. The encoded protein is CAIMLAGGGHEQFF.

This clonotype showed up many times. This chain uses TRBV10-3 with TRBJ2-3; weak D call: TRBD2 (5 bases). V was cut by 4 bases and J by 2 bases, with 13 bases left in between. Germline-derived CDR1 and CDR2 are ENHRY and SYGVKD. The CDR3 runs to 15 residues. As DNA, the CDR3 is TGTGCCATCAGTGGGGTGGAGGCGTACACAGATACGCAGTATTTT. Translation: CAISGVEAYTDTQYF.

The chain is built from TRBV20-1 and TRBJ2-3, with 7 bases lining up with TRBD2. Germline assignment: CDR1 DFQATT and CDR2 SNEGSKA (reference sequence). The CDR3 spans 15 residues. The J segment lost 0 bases and the V segment lost 1 base, leaving 4 bases of the junction unmatched. The CDR3 DNA reads TGCAGTGCTAGAGGGGACTACCTTAGCACAGATACGCAGTATTTT. Its protein product is CSARGDYLSTDTQYF.

This clonotype was found many times. This chain connects TRBV25-1 to TRBJ2-7; possible D gene TRBD1, 6 bases. The CDR3 is 13 amino acids. Germline V gene sequence: CDR1 MGHDK, CDR2 SYGVNS. With 9 bases removed from V and 3 bases from J, the gap between germline ends came to 15 bases. The CDR3, as DNA: TGTGCCAGACCAAGACAGGAGGACTACGAGCAGTACTTC. As protein: CARPRQEDYEQYF.

This clonotype was detected only a few times. Written as DNA, the CDR3 is TGTGCCAGCAGCAACATTCTGACTAGCGGGAGTTGGCCAGGAGTTTACGAGCAGTACTTC. Amino acid sequence: CASSNILTSGSWPGVYEQYF. This chain connects TRBV21-1 to TRBJ2-7; TRBD2, as called in the table, went unchecked against the DNA. TRBV21-1 is tagged as a pseudogene. There are 20 residues in the CDR3.

The chain couples TRBV7-8 to TRBJ2-4; tentative D call: TRBD2 (5 bases). Germline V gene lookup returns CDR1 SGHVS and CDR2 FQNEAQ. The CDR3 is 16 residues long. The V end was cut by 5 bases, the J end by 1 base, with 15 bases between. CDR3 amino acids: CASSPRRLGAKNIQYF. In nucleotides, the CDR3 is TGTGCCAGCAGCCCCCGGAGGCTTGGGGCCAAAAACATTCAGTACTTC.

This clonotype was seen many times. CDR3: CSALGGRQPQHF. DNA of the CDR3: TGCAGTGCTTTGGGGGGTCGTCAGCCCCAGCATTTT. The rearrangement uses TRBV20-1 and TRBJ1-5; D perhaps matches TRBD1 (5 bases). The CDR3 extends over 12 amino acids. The V and J ends lost 5 bases and 6 bases respectively, with 11 bases between them. Germline values: CDR1 DFQATT, CDR2 SNEGSKA (reference sequence).

This clonotype was recorded many times. The V call is TRBV4-1, the J call TRBJ1-1; TRBD1 might be the D (6 bases). Trimming shortened V by 2 bases and J by 11 bases, and 18 bases separated the two germline ends. Germline lookup yields CDR1 MGHRA and CDR2 YSYEKL. This CDR3 spans 14 amino acids. The CDR3: CASSQLGGPNGAFF. In DNA form, the CDR3 reads TGCGCCAGCAGCCAACTAGGGGGGCCCAATGGGGCTTTCTTT.

This clonotype was found a few times. The chain links TRBV10-3 to TRBJ2-7; a possible D gene is TRBD2 (5 bases). In germline, CDR1 is ENHRY, CDR2 SYGVKD. V lost 4 bases and J 7 bases, leaving 14 bases between the germline ends. CDR3 length equals 13 residues. The CDR3 bases are TGTGCCATCAGTGTGAGTGCGAGGGAGGAGCAGTACTTC. It yields the protein CAISVSAREEQYF.

The V and J genes are TRBV3-1 and TRBJ2-1, with D perhaps TRBD1 or TRBD2 (6 bases each). Trimming cost V 5 bases and J 9 bases, with 20 bases left between them. The germline gives CDR1 LGHDT, CDR2 YNNKEL (reference sequence). This CDR3 is built from 15 residues. The DNA of the CDR3 is TGTGCCAGCAGCTATGCCGGGGGCCTCCCGCCTGAGCAGTTCTTC. Translated, it gives CASSYAGGLPPEQFF.

The CDR3 sequence is CATQFTGTYEQYF. The CDR3 nucleotides are TGTGCCACCCAGTTTACAGGAACCTACGAGCAGTACTTC. V usage is TRBV12-3 or TRBV12-4 and J usage is TRBJ2-7; possible D gene TRBD1, 5 bases. With 10 bases removed from V and 2 bases from J, the gap between germline ends came to 15 bases. The CDR3 runs 13 residues.

The CDR3 reads CASSLRRLAVAKNIQYF. Here the CDR3 DNA reads TGTGCCAGCAGTTTGAGGAGGCTAGCGGTAGCCAAAAACATTCAGTACTTC. The rearrangement links TRBV28 to TRBJ2-4, with 7 positions matching TRBD2. Looked up from germline, CDR1 is MDHEN and CDR2 is SYDVKM. The ends lost 3 bases at V and 0 bases at J; junction bases unmatched: 8. The CDR3 extends over 17 amino acids.

This clonotype was seen ten or more times. The V call is TRBV5-5, the J call TRBJ1-2; D gene uncertain. In germline, CDR1 is SGHKS, CDR2 YYEKEE (reference sequence). Deletions cut 5 bases from V and 3 bases from J, with 8 bases between. The CDR3 consists of 12 residues. CDR3 protein: CASRWSDYGYTF. CDR3 nucleotides: TGTGCCAGCAGGTGGAGCGACTATGGCTACACCTTC.

The V gene is TRBV5-1, the J gene TRBJ2-2; 12 bases match TRBD2. Germline CDR1 is SGHRS and CDR2 is YFSETQ. After removal of 0 bases from V and 4 bases from J, the junction contained 4 bases not matched to a gene. The CDR3 is 17 amino acids. The CDR3 reads CASSLGLAGATTGELFF. The CDR3 DNA follows: TGCGCCAGCAGCTTGGGACTAGCGGGAGCGACCACCGGGGAGCTGTTTTTT.

V usage is TRBV12-3 or TRBV12-4 and J usage is TRBJ2-5; D gene unclear. The CDR3 covers 14 residues. V was pared by 3 bases and J by 1 base, with 9 bases between. CDR3 coding DNA: TGTGCCAGCAGTTTGATAGGGATCCAAGAGACCCAGTACTTC. It is translated as CASSLIGIQETQYF.

The chain couples TRBV7-2 to TRBJ2-5, with 9 bases fitting TRBD1. Germline V CDR1 and CDR2: SGHTA, FQGNSA. V lost 1 base and J lost 5; bases outside the gene matches: 5. This CDR3 has 15 amino acids. CDR3 region: CASSLDRGRRETQYF. The CDR3, as DNA: TGTGCCAGCAGCTTAGACAGGGGGCGACGGGAGACCCAGTACTTC.

The chain is built from TRBV15 and TRBJ1-1, with no clear D. The germline V and J ends were trimmed by 3 bases and 4 bases, with 15 bases remaining between them. CDR3 size: 15 residues. Germline V lookup: CDR1 LNHNV, CDR2 YYDKDF (reference sequence). CDR3 region: CATSSKANRRTEAFF. In DNA form, the CDR3 reads TGTGCCACCAGCAGTAAGGCCAACCGTCGCACTGAAGCTTTCTTT.

At least ten counts were recorded for this clonotype. V gene TRBV7-9 combines with J gene TRBJ2-1, with a tentative D call TRBD1 (6 bases). CDR3 length equals 12 residues. CDR1 is SEHNR, CDR2 FQNEAQ, per germline (reference sequence). V gave up 8 bases and J gave up 5 bases, with 10 bases separating them. In DNA, the CDR3 is TGTGCCAGCGGGGGCGGACACAATGAGCAGTTCTTC. Its protein is CASGGGHNEQFF. The full variable domain, rest sourced from reference TRBV7-9 and TRBJ2-1, is DTGVSQNPRHKITKRGQNVTFRCDPISEHNRLYWYRQTLGQGPEFLTYFQNEAQLEKSRLLSDRFSAERPKGSFSTLEIQRTEQGDSAMYLCASGGGHNEQFFGPGTRLTVL.

This clonotype was counted many times. This rearrangement joins TRBV29-1 to TRBJ2-5; either TRBD1 or TRBD2 may supply D (5 bases each). Between the trimmed V and J ends, which lost 6 bases and 4 bases, there was a span of 9 bases. The germline V gene encodes CDR1 SQVTM and CDR2 ANQGSEA. The CDR3 extends over 11 amino acids. CDR3 in amino acids: CSVRDGETQYF. CDR3 bases: TGCAGCGTCCGGGACGGAGAGACCCAGTACTTC.

In its sample, this clonotype was seen many times. The chain employs TRBV20-1 and TRBJ1-5, with 7 bases identical to TRBD1. Trimming removed 6 bases from V and 5 bases from J; junction bases left unmatched: 10. Germline lookup yields CDR1 DFQATT and CDR2 SNEGSKA (reference sequence). The CDR3 extends over 14 amino acids. The CDR3 protein is CSAEDGTVYQPQHF. CDR3 nucleotides: TGCAGTGCCGAGGACGGGACAGTATATCAGCCCCAGCATTTT.

The chain joins TRBV28 to TRBJ1-6; D remains unclear. V shed 5 bases and J shed 10 bases, with 15 bases lying between them. The V gene's germline CDR1 is MDHEN and CDR2 SYDVKM. This CDR3 is 14 amino acids long. The CDR3 is CASSLFSLGSPLHF. CDR3 nucleotides: TGTGCCAGCAGTCTCTTCTCCTTGGGGTCACCCCTCCACTTT.

This clonotype has at least ten counts. The rearrangement uses TRBV6-5 and TRBJ2-2, with D tentatively TRBD1 or TRBD2 (6 bases each). V was shortened by 1 base and J by 9 bases, with 15 bases between the two germline ends. There are 15 residues in the CDR3. Germline V gene lookup returns CDR1 MNHEY and CDR2 SVGAGI. The CDR3 loop reads CASSYYRGRFRELFF. The DNA for the CDR3 is TGTGCCAGCAGTTACTACCGGGGGCGGTTTAGGGAGCTGTTTTTT.